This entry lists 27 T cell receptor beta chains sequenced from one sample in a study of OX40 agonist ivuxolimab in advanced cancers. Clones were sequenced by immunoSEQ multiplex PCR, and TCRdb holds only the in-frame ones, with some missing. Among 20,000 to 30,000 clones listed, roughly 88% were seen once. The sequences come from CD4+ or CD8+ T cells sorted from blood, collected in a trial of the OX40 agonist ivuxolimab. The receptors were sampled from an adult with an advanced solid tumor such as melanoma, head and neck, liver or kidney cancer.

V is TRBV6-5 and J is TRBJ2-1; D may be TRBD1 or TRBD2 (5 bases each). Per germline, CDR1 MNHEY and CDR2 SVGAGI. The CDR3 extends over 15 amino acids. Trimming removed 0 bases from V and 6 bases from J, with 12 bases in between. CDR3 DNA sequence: TGTGCCAGCAGTTACTCTGGGGGATTCAGCAATGAGCAGTTCTTC. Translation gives CASSYSGGFSNEQFF.

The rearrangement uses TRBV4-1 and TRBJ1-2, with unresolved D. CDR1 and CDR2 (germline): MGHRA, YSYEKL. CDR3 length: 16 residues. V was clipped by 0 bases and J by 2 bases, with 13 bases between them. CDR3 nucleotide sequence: TGCGCCAGCAGCCAAGATGATAGGCAGGCCAACTATGGCTACACCTTC. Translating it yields CASSQDDRQANYGYTF.

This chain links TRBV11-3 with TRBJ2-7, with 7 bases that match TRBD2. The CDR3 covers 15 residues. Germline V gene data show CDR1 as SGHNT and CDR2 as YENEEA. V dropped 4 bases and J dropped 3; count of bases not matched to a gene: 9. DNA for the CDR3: TGTGCCAGCAGCTCGATCGGACTAGTCAACTACGAGCAGTACTTC. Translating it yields CASSSIGLVNYEQYF.

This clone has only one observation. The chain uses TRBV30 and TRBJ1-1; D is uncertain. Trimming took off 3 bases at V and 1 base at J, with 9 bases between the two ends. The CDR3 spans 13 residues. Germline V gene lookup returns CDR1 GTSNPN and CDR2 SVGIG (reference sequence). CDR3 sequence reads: CAWRWRRNTEAFF. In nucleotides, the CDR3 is TGTGCCTGGAGGTGGCGGCGGAACACTGAAGCTTTCTTT.

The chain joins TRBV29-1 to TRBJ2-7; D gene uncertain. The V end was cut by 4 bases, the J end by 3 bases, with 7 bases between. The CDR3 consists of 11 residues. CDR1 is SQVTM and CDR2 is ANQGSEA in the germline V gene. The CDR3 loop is CSVASLYEQYF. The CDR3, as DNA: TGCAGCGTTGCTTCTCTCTACGAGCAGTACTTC.

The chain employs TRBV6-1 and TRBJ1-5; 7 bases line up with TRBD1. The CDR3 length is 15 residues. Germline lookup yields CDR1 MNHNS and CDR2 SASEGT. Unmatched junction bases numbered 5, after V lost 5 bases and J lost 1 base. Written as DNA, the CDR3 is TGTGCCAGCAGTTCGCAGGGGGGCAGCAATCAGCCCCAGCATTTT. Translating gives CASSSQGGSNQPQHF.

The CDR3 spells CASSETGAGNEKLFF. CDR3 DNA: TGTGCCAGCAGCGAGACAGGGGCGGGTAATGAAAAACTGTTTTTT. This chain connects TRBV5-6 to TRBJ1-4, with 8 bases identical to TRBD1. Germline V gene data show CDR1 as SGHDT and CDR2 as YYEEEE. Trimming cost V 4 bases and J 4 bases; bases outside gene matches: 6. The CDR3 has 15 amino acids.

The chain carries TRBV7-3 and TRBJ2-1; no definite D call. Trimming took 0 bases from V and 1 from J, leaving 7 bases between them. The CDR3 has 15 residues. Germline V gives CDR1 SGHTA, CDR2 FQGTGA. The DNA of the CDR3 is TGTGCCAGCAGCTTAACGGGTCTTTCCTACAATGAGCAGTTCTTC. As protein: CASSLTGLSYNEQFF.

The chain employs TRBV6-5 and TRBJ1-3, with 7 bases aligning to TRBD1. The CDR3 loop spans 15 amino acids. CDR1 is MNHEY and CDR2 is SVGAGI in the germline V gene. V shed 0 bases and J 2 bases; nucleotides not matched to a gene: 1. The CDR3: CASSYSGQTGNTIYF. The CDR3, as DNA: TGTGCCAGCAGTTACTCGGGACAGACTGGAAACACCATATATTTT.

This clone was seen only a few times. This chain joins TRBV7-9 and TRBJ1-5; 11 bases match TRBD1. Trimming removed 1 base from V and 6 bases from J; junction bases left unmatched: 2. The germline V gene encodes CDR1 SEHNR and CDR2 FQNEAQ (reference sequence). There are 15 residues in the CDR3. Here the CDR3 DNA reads TGTGCCAGCAGCTTAGGGACAGGGGGCTTTCAGCCCCAGCATTTT. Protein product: CASSLGTGGFQPQHF.

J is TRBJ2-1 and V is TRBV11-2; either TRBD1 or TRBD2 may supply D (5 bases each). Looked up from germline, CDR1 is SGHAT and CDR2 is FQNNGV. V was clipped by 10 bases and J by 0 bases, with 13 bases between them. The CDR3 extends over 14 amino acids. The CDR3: CATGGSSSYNEQFF. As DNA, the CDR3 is TGTGCCACTGGGGGTTCCAGCTCCTACAATGAGCAGTTCTTC.

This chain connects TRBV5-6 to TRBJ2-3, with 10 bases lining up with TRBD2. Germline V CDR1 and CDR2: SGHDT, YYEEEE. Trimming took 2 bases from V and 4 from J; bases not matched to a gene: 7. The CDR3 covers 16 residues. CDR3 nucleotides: TGTGCCAGCAGCTTCACTAGCGGGGCTAACGCAGATACGCAGTATTTT. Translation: CASSFTSGANADTQYF.

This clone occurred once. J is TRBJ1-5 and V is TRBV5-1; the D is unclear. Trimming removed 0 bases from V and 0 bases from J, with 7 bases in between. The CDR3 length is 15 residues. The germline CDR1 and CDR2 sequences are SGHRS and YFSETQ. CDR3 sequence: CASSLGSHSNQPQHF. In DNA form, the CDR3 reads TGCGCCAGCAGCTTGGGGAGTCATAGCAATCAGCCCCAGCATTTT.

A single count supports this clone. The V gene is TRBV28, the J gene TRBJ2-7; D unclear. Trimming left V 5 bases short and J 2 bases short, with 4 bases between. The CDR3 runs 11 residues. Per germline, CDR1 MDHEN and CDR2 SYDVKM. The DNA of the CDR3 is TGTGCCAGCAGTAGACCCTACGAGCAGTACTTC. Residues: CASSRPYEQYF.

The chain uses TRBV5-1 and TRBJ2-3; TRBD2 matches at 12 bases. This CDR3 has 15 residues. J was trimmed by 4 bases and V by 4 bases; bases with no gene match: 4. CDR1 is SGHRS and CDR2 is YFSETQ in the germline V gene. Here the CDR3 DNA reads TGCGCCAGCAGCAGGGGACTAGCGGGTCCAGATACGCAGTATTTT. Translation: CASSRGLAGPDTQYF.

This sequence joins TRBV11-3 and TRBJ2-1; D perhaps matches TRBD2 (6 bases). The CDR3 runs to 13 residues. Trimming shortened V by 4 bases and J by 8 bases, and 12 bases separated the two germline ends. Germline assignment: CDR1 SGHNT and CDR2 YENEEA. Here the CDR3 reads CASSSRGTDEQFF. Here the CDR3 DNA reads TGTGCCAGCAGCTCCCGGGGGACGGATGAGCAGTTCTTC.

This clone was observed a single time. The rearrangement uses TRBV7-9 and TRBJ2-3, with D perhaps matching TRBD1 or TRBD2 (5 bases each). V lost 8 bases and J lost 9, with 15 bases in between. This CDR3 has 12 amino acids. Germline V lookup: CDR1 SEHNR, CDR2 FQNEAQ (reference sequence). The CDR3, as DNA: TGTGCCAGCGGAATTATCCGGGACACGCAGTATTTT. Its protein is CASGIIRDTQYF.

The CDR3 sequence: CASSIDTGSTDTQYF. CDR3 nucleotide sequence: TGTGCCAGTAGTATAGACACAGGGTCTACAGATACGCAGTATTTT. This chain connects TRBV19 to TRBJ2-3, with TRBD1 as a possible D gene (6 bases). V was pared by 0 bases and J by 3 bases, with 10 bases between. Germline-derived CDR1 and CDR2 are LNHDA and SQIVND (reference sequence). This CDR3 region has 15 residues.

The CDR3 region is CASSIDLSVGFEAFF. The DNA of the CDR3 is TGTGCCAGTAGTATAGATCTATCGGTAGGATTTGAAGCTTTCTTT. The rearrangement uses TRBV19 and TRBJ1-1; no firm D call. V shed 0 bases and J shed 7 bases, with 15 bases lying between them. CDR3 size: 15 residues. CDR1 LNHDA and CDR2 SQIVND come from the germline V gene (reference sequence).

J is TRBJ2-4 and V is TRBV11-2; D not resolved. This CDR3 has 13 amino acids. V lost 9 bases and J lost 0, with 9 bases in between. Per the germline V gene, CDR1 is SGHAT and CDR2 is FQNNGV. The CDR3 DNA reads TGTGCCAGTAGGTTGACAGCCAAAAACATTCAGTACTTC. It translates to CASRLTAKNIQYF.

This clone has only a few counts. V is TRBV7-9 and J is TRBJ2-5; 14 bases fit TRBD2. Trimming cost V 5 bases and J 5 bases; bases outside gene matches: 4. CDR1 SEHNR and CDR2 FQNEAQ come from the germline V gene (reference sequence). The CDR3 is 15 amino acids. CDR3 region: CASSQGLAGGETQYF. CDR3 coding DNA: TGTGCCAGCAGCCAAGGACTAGCGGGAGGCGAGACCCAGTACTTC.

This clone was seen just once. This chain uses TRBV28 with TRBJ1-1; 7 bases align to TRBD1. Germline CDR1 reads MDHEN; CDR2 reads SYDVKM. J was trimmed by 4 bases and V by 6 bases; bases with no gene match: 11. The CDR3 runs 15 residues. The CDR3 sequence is CASSPSRGRITEAFF. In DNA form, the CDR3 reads TGTGCCAGCAGCCCCAGTAGGGGGCGGATCACTGAAGCTTTCTTT.

The CDR3: CASSSVGGGYTF. The DNA of the CDR3 is TGTGCCAGCAGTTCTGTTGGGGGTGGCTACACCTTC. The chain joins TRBV6-6 to TRBJ1-2; a possible D gene is TRBD1 (5 bases). The ends were cut back, 4 bases at V and 7 bases at J, with 10 bases in the middle. CDR3 length: 12 amino acids. Germline V gene data show CDR1 as MNHNY and CDR2 as SVGAGI (reference sequence).

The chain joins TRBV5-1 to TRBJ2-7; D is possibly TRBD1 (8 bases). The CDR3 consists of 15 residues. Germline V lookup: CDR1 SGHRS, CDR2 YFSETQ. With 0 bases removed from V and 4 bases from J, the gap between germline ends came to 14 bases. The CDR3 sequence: CASSLATGGDYEQYF. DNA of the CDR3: TGCGCCAGCAGCTTGGCCACAGGGGGGGATTACGAGCAGTACTTC.

CDR3 residues: CSVVMNFETQYF. DNA of the CDR3: TGCAGCGTTGTAATGAATTTCGAGACCCAGTACTTC. The chain has TRBV29-1 and TRBJ2-5; D call uncertain. V was shortened by 4 bases and J by 5 bases, with 11 bases between the two germline ends. The CDR3 spans 12 residues. From germline, CDR1 is SQVTM and CDR2 ANQGSEA.

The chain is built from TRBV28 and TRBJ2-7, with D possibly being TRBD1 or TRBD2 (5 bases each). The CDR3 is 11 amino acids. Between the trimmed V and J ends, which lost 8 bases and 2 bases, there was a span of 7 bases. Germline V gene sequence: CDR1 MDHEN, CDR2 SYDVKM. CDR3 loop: CASGTPYEQYF. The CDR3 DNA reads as TGTGCCAGCGGGACCCCCTACGAGCAGTACTTC.

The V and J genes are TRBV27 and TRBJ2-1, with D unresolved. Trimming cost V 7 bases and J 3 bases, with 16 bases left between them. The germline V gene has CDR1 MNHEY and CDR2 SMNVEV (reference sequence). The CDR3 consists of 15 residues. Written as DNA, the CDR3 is TGTGCCAGCACGCCCTCTAAAGTGCTCTACAATGAGCAGTTCTTC. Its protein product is CASTPSKVLYNEQFF.